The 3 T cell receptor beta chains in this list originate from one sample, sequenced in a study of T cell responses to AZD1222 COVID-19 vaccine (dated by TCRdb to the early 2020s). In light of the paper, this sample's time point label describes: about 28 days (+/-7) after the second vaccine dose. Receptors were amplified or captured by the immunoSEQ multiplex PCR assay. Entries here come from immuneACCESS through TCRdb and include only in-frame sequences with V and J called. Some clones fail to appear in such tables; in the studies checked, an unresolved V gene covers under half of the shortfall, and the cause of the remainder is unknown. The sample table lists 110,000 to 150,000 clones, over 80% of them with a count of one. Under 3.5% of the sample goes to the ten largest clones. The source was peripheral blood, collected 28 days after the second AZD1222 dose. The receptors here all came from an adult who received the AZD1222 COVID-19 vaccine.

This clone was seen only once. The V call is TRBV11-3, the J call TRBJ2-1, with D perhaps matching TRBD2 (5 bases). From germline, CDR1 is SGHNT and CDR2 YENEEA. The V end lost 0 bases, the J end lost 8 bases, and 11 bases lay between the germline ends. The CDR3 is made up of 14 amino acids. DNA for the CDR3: TGTGCCAGCAGCTTAGAGGGCTCGGAGGATGAGCAGTTCTTC. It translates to CASSLEGSEDEQFF. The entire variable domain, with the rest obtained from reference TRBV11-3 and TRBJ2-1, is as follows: EAGVVQSPRYKIIEKKQPVAFWCNPISGHNTLYWYLQNLGQGPELLIRYENEEAVDDSQLPKDRFSAERLKGVDSTLKIQPAELGDSAVYLCASSLEGSEDEQFFGPGTRLTVL.

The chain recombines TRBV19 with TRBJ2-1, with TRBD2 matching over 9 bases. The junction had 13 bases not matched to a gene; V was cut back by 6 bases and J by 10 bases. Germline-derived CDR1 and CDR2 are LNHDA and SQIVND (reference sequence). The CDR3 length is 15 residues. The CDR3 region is CASSRGREGQDEQFF. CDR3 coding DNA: TGTGCCAGTAGCCGGGGGCGGGAGGGCCAGGACGAGCAGTTCTTC.

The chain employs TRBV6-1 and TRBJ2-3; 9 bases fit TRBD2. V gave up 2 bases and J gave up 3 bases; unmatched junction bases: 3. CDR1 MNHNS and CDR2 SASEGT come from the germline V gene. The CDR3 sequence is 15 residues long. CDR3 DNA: TGTGCCAGCAGTGAACTAGCGGGGATTACAGATACGCAGTATTTT. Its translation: CASSELAGITDTQYF.